The 21 T cell receptor beta chains listed next were all sequenced from one sample in a study of long-term antiretroviral therapy in people with HIV. The run of the v3.0 immunoSEQ assay was at survey level. Assay used: immunoSEQ multiplex PCR; TCRdb lists only in-frame clones, some missing. The sample shows fewer than 35,000 clones, approximately 80% of them seen only once. The specimen was unsorted PBMCs, collected 3.1 years after starting antiretroviral therapy. These receptor sequences come from a woman between 50 and 59 years old with HIV.

The chain uses TRBV7-9 and TRBJ2-1, with TRBD2 matching over 8 bases. The CDR3 is made up of 16 amino acids. Looked up from germline, CDR1 is SEHNR and CDR2 is FQNEAQ (reference sequence). The V segment lost 6 bases and the J segment 7 bases; nucleotides outside the gene matches: 14. CDR3: CASRSSGTRGRNEQFF. The DNA for the CDR3 is TGTGCCAGCAGATCATCCGGGACTAGGGGTAGGAATGAGCAGTTCTTC.

This clone was observed a few times. This chain joins TRBV15 and TRBJ2-2, with 7 bases lining up with TRBD1. The CDR3 is 16 amino acids. Looked up from germline, CDR1 is LNHNV and CDR2 is YYDKDF (reference sequence). Trimming at V came to 8 bases and at J to 0 bases, leaving 9 bases not matched to a gene. The CDR3 loop reads CATPQKTGSNTGELFF. CDR3 sequence (DNA): TGTGCCACCCCCCAAAAGACAGGGTCGAACACCGGGGAGCTGTTTTTT.

The chain links TRBV6-1 to TRBJ2-2, with D possibly being TRBD2 (5 bases). This CDR3 is built from 13 residues. Per germline, CDR1 MNHNS and CDR2 SASEGT. V was pared by 4 bases and J by 6 bases, with 9 bases between. CDR3 residues: CASSVRGPGELFF. The CDR3 region has the DNA TGTGCCAGCAGTGTCCGAGGGCCCGGGGAGCTGTTTTTT.

The chain is built from TRBV5-1 and TRBJ1-1, with TRBD1 as a possible D gene (5 bases). V lost 5 bases, J lost 5 bases, and 10 bases lay in between. The CDR3 consists of 12 residues. Germline V gene lookup returns CDR1 SGHRS and CDR2 YFSETQ. The CDR3 DNA reads as TGCGCCAGCAGTTGGGAGGGGACTGAAGCTTTCTTT. Amino acids: CASSWEGTEAFF.

The J gene is TRBJ1-1, the V gene TRBV7-9, with no clear D. Germline values: CDR1 SEHNR, CDR2 FQNEAQ (reference sequence). The V end was cut by 4 bases, the J end by 0 bases, with 15 bases between. The CDR3 loop spans 16 amino acids. CDR3 nucleotides: TGTGCCAGCAGCTCGACCACGGTGGGAATGAACACTGAAGCTTTCTTT. It encodes CASSSTTVGMNTEAFF.

This chain joins TRBV30 and TRBJ2-5, with D possibly TRBD2 on 5 matching bases. In germline, CDR1 is GTSNPN, CDR2 SVGIG (reference sequence). Trimming removed 0 bases at V and 7 bases at J, with 12 bases between. The CDR3 loop spans 13 amino acids. CDR3 DNA sequence: TGTGCCTGGAGTGTAGGAGTAGAGGGGACCCAGTACTTC. It codes for CAWSVGVEGTQYF.

The chain links TRBV9 to TRBJ1-4; no firm D call. The germline gives CDR1 SGDLS, CDR2 YYNGEE. The V end lost 0 bases, the J end lost 0 bases, and 6 bases lay between the germline ends. The CDR3 runs to 15 residues. CDR3 coding DNA: TGTGCCAGCAGCGTAGGACAAACAACTAATGAAAAACTGTTTTTT. It specifies CASSVGQTTNEKLFF.

The J gene is TRBJ2-3, the V gene TRBV9, with 13 bases identical to TRBD2. There are 15 residues in the CDR3. Germline assignment: CDR1 SGDLS and CDR2 YYNGEE. The V gene end was trimmed by 0 bases and the J gene end by 8 bases; junction bases not matched to a gene: 3. DNA of the CDR3: TGTGCCAGCAGCGTAGAGGGGACTAGCGGGGTTACGCAGTATTTT. This encodes CASSVEGTSGVTQYF. The variable domain in full, completed from reference TRBV9 and TRBJ2-3, reads DSGVTQTPKHLITATGQRVTLRCSPRSGDLSVYWYQQSLDQGLQFLIQYYNGEERAKGNILERFSAQQFPDLHSELNLSSLELGDSALYFCASSVEGTSGVTQYFGPGTRLTVL.

This clone occurred a few times. The chain employs TRBV2 and TRBJ1-3; possible D gene TRBD1, 5 bases. This CDR3 has 16 amino acids. V lost 3 bases and J lost 4, with 16 bases in between. Germline V lookup: CDR1 SNHLY, CDR2 FYNNEI. CDR3 nucleotides: TGTGCCAGCAGTGAGTTCACCGGGGGTTCGGGAAACACCATATATTTT. Amino acids: CASSEFTGGSGNTIYF.

The chain has TRBV19 and TRBJ2-5; 11 bases are shared with TRBD2. This CDR3 is built from 14 residues. J lost 5 bases, V lost 6 bases, and 5 bases had no gene match. CDR1 and CDR2 (germline): LNHDA, SQIVND (reference sequence). The CDR3 spells CASREIAGGETQYF. The DNA for the CDR3 is TGTGCCAGTAGGGAAATAGCGGGGGGGGAGACCCAGTACTTC.

The rearrangement joins TRBV6-4 to TRBJ2-1, with 9 bases aligning to TRBD2. The germline V gene has CDR1 MRHNA and CDR2 SNTAGT. CDR3 length: 16 amino acids. Trimming at V came to 1 base and at J to 3 bases, leaving 4 bases not matched to a gene. CDR3 loop: CASSDFGRGGYNEQFF. CDR3 in DNA: TGTGCCAGCAGTGACTTTGGGCGGGGGGGCTACAATGAGCAGTTCTTC.

V usage is TRBV18 and J usage is TRBJ2-4; D uncertain. CDR3 length: 14 residues. Germline V gene sequence: CDR1 KGHSH, CDR2 LQKENI. V was shortened by 1 base and J by 0 bases, with 4 bases between the two germline ends. The CDR3 nucleotides are TGTGCCAGCTCACCACGAGTAGCCAAAAACATTCAGTACTTC. Amino acids: CASSPRVAKNIQYF.

The chain combines TRBV7-9 with TRBJ2-5, with D unresolved. The CDR3 length is 15 residues. The V gene's germline CDR1 is SEHNR and CDR2 FQNEAQ (reference sequence). V was shortened by 1 base and J by 0 bases, with 9 bases between the two germline ends. CDR3 region: CASSLGAGNQETQYF. CDR3 DNA: TGTGCCAGCAGCTTAGGGGCAGGAAACCAAGAGACCCAGTACTTC.

This clone has more than one count but fewer than ten. The genes are TRBV27 and TRBJ2-3; D uncertain. There are 11 residues in the CDR3. Trimming shortened V by 6 bases and J by 8 bases, and 9 bases separated the two germline ends. Germline CDR1 reads MNHEY; CDR2 reads SMNVEV (reference sequence). The CDR3 coding sequence is TGTGCCAGCAGCGAGGCCTTTACGCAGTATTTT. As protein: CASSEAFTQYF.

CDR3 DNA sequence: TGCGCCAGCAGCATTGGGACCCAAGAGACCCAGTACTTC. Residues: CASSIGTQETQYF. The chain uses TRBV5-1 and TRBJ2-5; the D call may be TRBD1 or TRBD2 (5 bases each). The ends were cut back, 4 bases at V and 1 base at J, with 8 bases in the middle. In germline, CDR1 is SGHRS, CDR2 YFSETQ. The CDR3 runs to 13 residues.

The chain combines TRBV5-6 with TRBJ2-5, with TRBD2 matching over 9 bases. The germline gives CDR1 SGHDT, CDR2 YYEEEE. V shed 0 bases, J shed 5 bases, and the junction held 14 bases outside the gene matches. The CDR3 has 18 amino acids. CDR3 loop: CASSLGTSDRVAQETQYF. CDR3 nucleotide sequence: TGTGCCAGCAGCTTGGGGACTAGCGATCGTGTGGCACAGGAGACCCAGTACTTC.

The chain couples TRBV19 to TRBJ1-6; perhaps TRBD1 as D (6 bases). The V and J ends lost 6 bases and 3 bases respectively, with 9 bases between them. This CDR3 contains 14 residues. Per the germline V gene, CDR1 is LNHDA and CDR2 is SQIVND (reference sequence). Here the CDR3 reads CASRETGYNSPLHF. In DNA, the CDR3 is TGTGCCAGTAGAGAGACAGGCTATAATTCACCCCTCCACTTT. The full variable domain, completed using reference TRBV19 and TRBJ1-6, is DGGITQSPKYLFRKEGQNVTLSCEQNLNHDAMYWYRQDPGQGLRLIYYSQIVNDFQKGDIAEGYSVSREKKESFPLTVTSAQKNPTAFYLCASRETGYNSPLHFGNGTRLTVT.

Only a few counts were recorded for this clone. The chain uses TRBV5-1 and TRBJ2-5, with 11 bases that match TRBD2. Germline CDR1 is SGHRS and CDR2 is YFSETQ. Trimming cost V 4 bases and J 5 bases; bases outside gene matches: 10. The CDR3 runs to 16 residues. CDR3 sequence (DNA): TGCGCCAGCAGCGACGGAGTAGCGGGGGGGATTGAGACCCAGTACTTC. This gives the protein CASSDGVAGGIETQYF.

This clone was found once. The CDR3 here is CASSTRGNEKLFF. The DNA of the CDR3 is TGTGCCAGCTCAACCAGGGGAAATGAAAAACTGTTTTTT. This sequence joins TRBV18 and TRBJ1-4, with D possibly TRBD1 on 6 matching bases. This CDR3 is built from 13 residues. CDR1 KGHSH and CDR2 LQKENI come from the germline V gene. V shed 5 bases and J shed 5 bases, with 9 bases lying between them.

V usage is TRBV30 and J usage is TRBJ2-2, with D maybe TRBD2 (5 bases). The CDR3 has 16 amino acids. Trimming left V 3 bases short and J 3 bases short, with 17 bases between. Germline V gene data show CDR1 as GTSNPN and CDR2 as SVGIG (reference sequence). CDR3 DNA sequence: TGTGCCTGGAGGTTAACCGGGATCACTCACACCGGGGAGCTGTTTTTT. Residues: CAWRLTGITHTGELFF.

The chain is built from TRBV30 and TRBJ2-2; D gene uncertain. The CDR3 is 12 residues long. Looked up from germline, CDR1 is GTSNPN and CDR2 is SVGIG (reference sequence). Trimming took off 2 bases at V and 4 bases at J, with 5 bases between the two ends. The DNA of the CDR3 is TGTGCCTGGAGTCCTGGCACCGGGGAGCTGTTTTTT. This gives the protein CAWSPGTGELFF. Full variable domain (rest looked up from reference TRBV30 and TRBJ2-2): SQTIHQWPATLVQPVGSPLSLECTVEGTSNPNLYWYRQAAGRGLQLLFYSVGIGQISSEVPQNLSASRPQDRQFILSSKKLLLSDSGFYLCAWSPGTGELFFGEGSRLTVL.